A single sample gave rise to the 14 T cell receptor beta chains below, sequenced in a study of response to subunit inactivated influenza vaccine. MiXCR was run by TCRdb on the RT-PCR reads, yielding one entry per CDR3 protein. Counted here are hundreds of thousands of distinct CDR3 sequences, approximately 24% occurring once; the ten biggest clones make up 1.9%. This specimen consisted of CD4+ T cells sorted from PBMCs, obtained around 5 days after vaccination. The origin of the receptors is a man in his fifties or sixties who received an inactivated influenza vaccine.

V is TRBV11-2 and J is TRBJ2-5; a weak D match, TRBD1 (6 bases). The germline V gene has CDR1 SGHAT and CDR2 FQNNGV. The CDR3 extends over 14 amino acids. Trimming took 0 bases from V and 4 from J, leaving 9 bases between them. CDR3 loop: CASSLDIQGETQYF. Written as DNA, the CDR3 is TGTGCCAGCAGCTTAGATATACAGGGAGAGACCCAGTACTTC.

This clonotype was recorded many times. The V and J genes are TRBV25-1 and TRBJ2-5; D is possibly TRBD2 (5 bases). CDR1 is MGHDK and CDR2 is SYGVNS in the germline V gene. Trimming removed 1 base at V and 6 bases at J, with 15 bases between. This CDR3 spans 15 amino acids. The CDR3 DNA is TGTGCCAGCAGTGAATCGGGTAGAGGGATGAAGACCCAGTACTTC. Its protein product is CASSESGRGMKTQYF.

This chain connects TRBV10-3 to TRBJ2-1; 9 bases fit TRBD1. The CDR3 extends over 15 amino acids. V lost 10 bases, J lost 6 bases, and 13 bases stayed unmatched. Looked up from germline, CDR1 is ENHRY and CDR2 is SYGVKD. The CDR3 bases are TGTGCCACCGTGACCGGGACAGGGTTGGGCAATGAGCAGTTCTTC. Residues: CATVTGTGLGNEQFF.

The rearrangement uses TRBV7-3 and TRBJ2-1; 10 bases map to TRBD1. CDR1 and CDR2 from the germline V gene are SGHTA and FQGTGA. After removal of 5 bases from V and 1 base from J, the junction contained 2 bases not matched to a gene. The length of the CDR3 is 15 residues. The CDR3 protein is CASSQDRGSYNEQFF. CDR3 DNA sequence: TGTGCCAGCAGCCAGGACAGGGGGTCCTACAATGAGCAGTTCTTC.

This clonotype has more than one count but fewer than ten. The genes are TRBV3-1 and TRBJ2-1; 14 positions agree with TRBD2. Germline CDR1 LGHDT, CDR2 YNNKEL (reference sequence). V was pared by 4 bases and J by 5 bases, with 10 bases of the junction left unmatched. The CDR3 length is 18 residues. CDR3 in DNA: TGTGCCAGCAGCCCCCAAGGACTAGCGGGGGGCACCAACAATGAGCAGTTCTTC. Translation: CASSPQGLAGGTNNEQFF.

The chain links TRBV5-6 to TRBJ2-5; 8 bases agree with TRBD2. Trimming took 3 bases from V and 4 from J; bases not matched to a gene: 5. Germline lookup yields CDR1 SGHDT and CDR2 YYEEEE. CDR3 length: 14 amino acids. The CDR3 DNA reads as TGTGCCAGCAGCTCCGGGGGGGCCCGAGAGACCCAGTACTTC. It codes for CASSSGGARETQYF.

The chain uses TRBV20-1 and TRBJ2-2, with D uncertain. This CDR3 comprises 14 residues. Trimming cost V 3 bases and J 1 base, with 9 bases left between them. The germline CDR1 and CDR2 sequences are DFQATT and SNEGSKA (reference sequence). The CDR3 DNA reads as TGCAGTGCTAGCACTGCAGTGAACACCGGGGAGCTGTTTTTT. Protein sequence: CSASTAVNTGELFF.

This clonotype showed up just a few times. The chain is built from TRBV15 and TRBJ1-1, with unresolved D. From germline, CDR1 is LNHNV and CDR2 YYDKDF (reference sequence). V was pared by 0 bases and J by 7 bases, with 6 bases between. The CDR3 is 12 residues long. CDR3 residues: CATSRDSIEAFF. CDR3 in DNA: TGTGCCACCAGCAGAGATTCAATTGAAGCTTTCTTT. Full variable domain (remainder filled in from reference TRBV15 and TRBJ1-1): DAMVIQNPRYQVTQFGKPVTLSCSQTLNHNVMYWYQQKSSQAPKLLFHYYDKDFNNEADTPDNFQSRRPNTSFCFLDIRSPGLGDTAMYLCATSRDSIEAFFGQGTRLTVV.

V is TRBV7-2 and J is TRBJ2-4; the D gene could be TRBD1 or TRBD2 (5 bases each). The germline V gene encodes CDR1 SGHTA and CDR2 FQGNSA. The CDR3 loop spans 15 amino acids. V lost 5 bases and J lost 8, with 19 bases in between. In DNA, the CDR3 is TGTGCCAGCAGCGCGGTTAGGGGCCCCGGGGACATTCAGTACTTC. This translates into CASSAVRGPGDIQYF. Full variable domain (outside the CDR3, taken from reference TRBV7-2 and TRBJ2-4): GAGVSQSPSNKVTEKGKDVELRCDPISGHTALYWYRQSLGQGLEFLIYFQGNSAPDKSGLPSDRFSAERTGGSVSTLTIQRTQQEDSAVYLCASSAVRGPGDIQYFGAGTRLSVL.

This clonotype was observed once. The chain couples TRBV6-2 or TRBV6-3 to TRBJ2-6; 8 positions match TRBD1. Germline V gene lookup returns CDR1 MNHEY and CDR2 SVGEGT. V lost 2 bases and J lost 0; bases outside the gene matches: 9. This CDR3 spans 19 amino acids. CDR3 in DNA: TGTGCCAGCAGTTACCACCGCCGACAGGGGCCCTCTGGGGCCAACGTCCTGACTTTC. This translates into CASSYHRRQGPSGANVLTF.

This clonotype came up a few times. V gene TRBV15 combines with J gene TRBJ2-1, with D unresolved. The germline V gene encodes CDR1 LNHNV and CDR2 YYDKDF (reference sequence). The V and J ends lost 1 base and 10 bases respectively, with 11 bases between them. This CDR3 is 13 amino acids long. The chain's CDR3 is CATSRVAVREQFF. DNA of the CDR3: TGTGCCACCAGCAGAGTCGCAGTGAGGGAGCAGTTCTTC.

This clonotype was recorded a few times. The V gene is TRBV10-3, the J gene TRBJ2-3, with 8 bases lining up with TRBD2. There are 15 residues in the CDR3. CDR1 and CDR2 (germline): ENHRY, SYGVKD. V shed 7 bases, J shed 4 bases, and the junction held 10 bases outside the gene matches. The CDR3 is CAITVAAGGSDTQYF. CDR3 bases: TGTGCCATCACCGTGGCGGCGGGAGGATCAGATACGCAGTATTTT.

The V gene is TRBV10-3, the J gene TRBJ1-5; no clear D gene. The CDR3 has 13 amino acids. V was trimmed by 2 bases and J by 0 bases, leaving 2 bases between them. CDR1 ENHRY and CDR2 SYGVKD come from the germline V gene. The CDR3 sequence: CAISEDSNQPQHF. The CDR3 region has the DNA TGTGCCATCAGTGAGGATAGCAATCAGCCCCAGCATTTT.

The table lists this clonotype with a few counts. This chain connects TRBV20-1 to TRBJ2-2, with unresolved D. Trimming shortened V by 2 bases and J by 1 base, and 8 bases separated the two germline ends. Looked up from germline, CDR1 is DFQATT and CDR2 is SNEGSKA (reference sequence). CDR3 length equals 14 residues. The CDR3 nucleotides are TGCAGTGCTAGACGGCTAGGGAACACCGGGGAGCTGTTTTTT. This encodes CSARRLGNTGELFF.